What follows describes a single T cell receptor beta chain. Its specificity is unknown. This entry is derived from a study of T cell responses to AZD1222 COVID-19 vaccine. Findings and limits, study-wide: A mostly white British donor set with more females was recruited, and clonal diversity was possibly underestimated. CD4 TCRs linked to vaccination spanned spike, dominating at 160-218 and 743-854. A rise in Spike-specific TCR breadth and depth followed two AZD1222 doses. Unmutated variant regions reportedly attract nearly half of all spike-specific TCRs.

The table came from immunoSEQ multiplex PCR; TCRdb's copy has only in-frame clones and leaves some out. The sample has approximately 65,000 clones, over 70% seen once. The germline V and J ends were trimmed by 6 bases and 5 bases, with 16 bases remaining between them. Germline values: CDR1 SGHVS, CDR2 FQNEAQ. The length of the CDR3 is 15 residues. The sequence was collected from an adult in good health. The rearrangement joins TRBV7-8 to TRBJ1-4; possibly TRBD1 for D (6 bases). The sequencing here drew on peripheral blood, taken on day 0 of AZD1222 vaccination. The CDR3 bases are TGTGCCAGCAGTCCCAAGCAGGGGCAAAATGAAAAACTGTTTTTT. This gives the protein CASSPKQGQNEKLFF.